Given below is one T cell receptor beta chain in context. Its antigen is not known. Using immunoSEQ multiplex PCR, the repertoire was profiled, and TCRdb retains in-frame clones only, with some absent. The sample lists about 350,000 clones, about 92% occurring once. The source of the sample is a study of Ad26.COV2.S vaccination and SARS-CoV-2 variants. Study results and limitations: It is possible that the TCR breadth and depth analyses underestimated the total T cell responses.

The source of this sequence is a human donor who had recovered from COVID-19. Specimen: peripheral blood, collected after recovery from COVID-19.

The CDR3 loop is CASGLRGDPADTQYF. The CDR3, as DNA: TGTGCTAGTGGTTTGAGGGGGGATCCGGCGGATACGCAGTATTTT. This sequence joins TRBV12-5 and TRBJ2-3; perhaps D is TRBD1 or TRBD2 (6 bases each). CDR3 length: 15 amino acids. Per germline, CDR1 LGHNT and CDR2 FRNRAP. V was trimmed by 2 bases and J by 6 bases, leaving 15 bases between them.